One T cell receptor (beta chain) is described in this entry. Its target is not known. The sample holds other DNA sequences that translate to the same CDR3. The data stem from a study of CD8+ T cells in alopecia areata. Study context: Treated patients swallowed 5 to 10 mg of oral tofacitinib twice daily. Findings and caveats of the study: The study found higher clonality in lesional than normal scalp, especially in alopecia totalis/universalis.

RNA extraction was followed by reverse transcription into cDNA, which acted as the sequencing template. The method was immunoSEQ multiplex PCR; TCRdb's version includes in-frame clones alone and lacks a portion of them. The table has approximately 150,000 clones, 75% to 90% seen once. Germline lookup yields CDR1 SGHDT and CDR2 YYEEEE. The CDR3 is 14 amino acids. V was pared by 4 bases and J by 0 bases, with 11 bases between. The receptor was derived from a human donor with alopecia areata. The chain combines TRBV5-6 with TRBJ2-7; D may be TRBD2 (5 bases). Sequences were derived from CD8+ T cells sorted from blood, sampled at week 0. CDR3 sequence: CASSPSGSSYEQYF. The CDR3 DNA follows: TGTGCCAGCAGCCCCAGCGGAAGCTCCTACGAGCAGTACTTC.